The sequence of this T cell receptor beta chain was determined in a study of early T cells in non-severe SARS-CoV-2 infection. Molecules of cDNA were individually given unique molecular identifiers that were attached to them. TCRdb itself ran the 5' RACE reads through MiXCR, one entry per CDR3 protein. The sample includes 75,000 to 100,000 distinct CDR3 sequences, 14% of them seen just once. A few counts support this clonotype. Germline V gives CDR1 SGHTA, CDR2 FQGNSA. The CDR3 has 13 amino acids. V dropped 2 bases and J dropped 6 bases, with 10 bases sitting between them. This receptor was taken from an adult who was a healthcare worker with PCR-confirmed SARS-CoV-2 infection or an uninfected control (not recorded which). The chain combines TRBV7-2 with TRBJ1-2; maybe TRBD1 (5 bases). The specimen was whole blood. This chain's CDR3 is CASSLNGANGYTF. Here the CDR3 DNA reads TGTGCCAGCAGCTTAAACGGGGCCAATGGCTACACCTTC.